The 8 T cell receptor beta chains below come from one sample, sequenced in a study of shared clonotypes between healthy human individuals. Sequenced by immunoSEQ multiplex PCR; TCRdb stores in-frame clones only, minus some. The sample includes 95,000 to 120,000 clones, 55% to 70% of them seen just once. Sequenced input: memory CD8+ T cells sorted from blood. Subset of the sample: CD45RO+ cells pooled with CCR7-negative TemRA cells. All receptors come from a woman aged 25 to 39 in good health.

The genes are TRBV11-2 and TRBJ2-5, with no clear D. The V end lost 1 base, the J end lost 2 bases, and 17 bases lay between the germline ends. CDR1 and CDR2 from the germline V gene are SGHAT and FQNNGV. The CDR3 covers 17 residues. Here the CDR3 reads CASSLARPSLSQETQYF. In DNA form, the CDR3 reads TGTGCCAGCAGCTTAGCCCGCCCTAGTCTTTCGCAAGAGACCCAGTACTTC.

The genes are TRBV6-1 and TRBJ1-5; D is uncertain. V was pared by 2 bases and J by 7 bases, with 12 bases between. CDR1 and CDR2 (germline): MNHNS, SASEGT. The CDR3 runs 14 residues. The CDR3 DNA sequence: TGTGCCAGCAGTGAATCCGGGGTGAGACAGCCCCAGCATTTT. Amino acids: CASSESGVRQPQHF.

This clone is medium-sized by share. V gene TRBV6-5 combines with J gene TRBJ1-5, with 9 nucleotides matching TRBD1. This CDR3 has 15 amino acids. The germline CDR1 and CDR2 sequences are MNHEY and SVGAGI. Unmatched junction bases numbered 5, after V lost 6 bases and J lost 2 bases. The chain's CDR3 is CASRTGGEGNQPQHF. CDR3 coding DNA: TGTGCCAGCAGGACAGGGGGAGAGGGCAATCAGCCCCAGCATTTT.

This clone was observed a few times. This rearrangement joins TRBV28 to TRBJ2-3; D unresolved. With 1 base removed from V and 6 bases from J, the gap between germline ends came to 11 bases. Germline V CDR1 and CDR2: MDHEN, SYDVKM. The CDR3 runs 14 residues. The CDR3 is CASSLLGRGDTQYF. The CDR3 DNA sequence: TGTGCCAGCAGTTTATTGGGCCGTGGGGATACGCAGTATTTT.

The chain couples TRBV5-4 to TRBJ2-5, with TRBD2 matching 9 bases. The better agreement between TRBJ2-7 and the DNA end casts doubt on the J call. The CDR3 extends over 14 amino acids. Germline loops: CDR1 SGHNT, CDR2 YYREEE (reference sequence). The CDR3 sequence: CASSAGGNSYEQYF. In DNA form, the CDR3 reads TGTGCCAGCAGCGCGGGAGGGAATTCCTACGAGCAGTACTTC.

The chain uses TRBV7-9 and TRBJ2-7; 7 nucleotides match TRBD1. Germline CDR1 SEHNR, CDR2 FQNEAQ (reference sequence). This CDR3 has 15 residues. With V trimmed by 6 bases and J by 3 bases, 11 bases remained unmatched. CDR3 DNA: TGTGCCAGCAGTGACGGACAGGCTTACCACTACGAGCAGTACTTC. The encoded protein is CASSDGQAYHYEQYF.

CDR3 in DNA: TGTGCCAGTAGTATAGAGGTTATAACTAGCGGGAAACCAATAACCTACGAGCAGTACTTC. Residues: CASSIEVITSGKPITYEQYF. The chain couples TRBV19 to TRBJ2-7; 10 bases match TRBD2. After removal of 0 bases from V and 2 bases from J, the junction contained 16 bases not matched to a gene. Germline lookup yields CDR1 LNHDA and CDR2 SQIVND (reference sequence). The CDR3 length is 20 residues.

A few counts support this clone. The V and J genes are TRBV25-1 and TRBJ2-1; no firm D call. V lost 3 bases to trimming and J lost 1 base, with 7 bases between them. Germline CDR1 MGHDK, CDR2 SYGVNS. This CDR3 is built from 14 residues. Here the CDR3 reads CASSEPRSYNEQFF. DNA of the CDR3: TGTGCCAGCAGTGAGCCTAGGTCCTACAATGAGCAGTTCTTC.